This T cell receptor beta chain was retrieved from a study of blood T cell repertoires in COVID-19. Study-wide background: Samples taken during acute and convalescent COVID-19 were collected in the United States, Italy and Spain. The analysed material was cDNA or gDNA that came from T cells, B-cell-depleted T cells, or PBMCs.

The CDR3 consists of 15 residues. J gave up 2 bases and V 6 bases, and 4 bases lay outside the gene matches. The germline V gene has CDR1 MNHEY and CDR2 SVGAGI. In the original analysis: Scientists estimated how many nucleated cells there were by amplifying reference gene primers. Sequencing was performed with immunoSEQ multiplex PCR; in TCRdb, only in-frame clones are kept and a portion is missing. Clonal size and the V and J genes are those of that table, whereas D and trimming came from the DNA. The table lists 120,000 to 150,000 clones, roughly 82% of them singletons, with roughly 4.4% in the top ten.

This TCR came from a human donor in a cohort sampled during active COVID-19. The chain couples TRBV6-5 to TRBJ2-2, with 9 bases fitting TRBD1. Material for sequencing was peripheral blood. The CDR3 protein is CASREDRGNTGELFF. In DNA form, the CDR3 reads TGTGCCAGCAGGGAGGACAGGGGAAACACCGGGGAGCTGTTTTTT.